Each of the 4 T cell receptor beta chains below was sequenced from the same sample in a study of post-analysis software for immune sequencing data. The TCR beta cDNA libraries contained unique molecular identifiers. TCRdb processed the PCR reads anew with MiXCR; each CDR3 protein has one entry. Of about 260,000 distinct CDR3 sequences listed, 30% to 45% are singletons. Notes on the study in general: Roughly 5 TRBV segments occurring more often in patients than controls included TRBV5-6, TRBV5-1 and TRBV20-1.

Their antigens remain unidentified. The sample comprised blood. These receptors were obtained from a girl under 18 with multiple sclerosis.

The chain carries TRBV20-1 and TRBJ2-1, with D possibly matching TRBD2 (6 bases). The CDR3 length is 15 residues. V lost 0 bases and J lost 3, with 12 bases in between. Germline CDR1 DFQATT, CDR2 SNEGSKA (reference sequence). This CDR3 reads CSARDYGGNYNEQFF. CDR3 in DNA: TGCAGTGCTAGAGATTACGGGGGAAACTACAATGAGCAGTTCTTC.

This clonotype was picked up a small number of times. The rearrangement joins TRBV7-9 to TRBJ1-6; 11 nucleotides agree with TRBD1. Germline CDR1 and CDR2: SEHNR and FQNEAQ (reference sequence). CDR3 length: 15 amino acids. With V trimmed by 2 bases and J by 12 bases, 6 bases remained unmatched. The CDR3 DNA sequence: TGTGCCAGCAGCTTAATCAGGACAGGGGGCGAACCCCTCCACTTT. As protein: CASSLIRTGGEPLHF.

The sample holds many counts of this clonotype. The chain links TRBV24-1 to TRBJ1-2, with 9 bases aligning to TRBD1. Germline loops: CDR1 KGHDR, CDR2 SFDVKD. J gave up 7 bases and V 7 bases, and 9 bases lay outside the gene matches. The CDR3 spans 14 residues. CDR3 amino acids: CATRDRGSTGGYTF. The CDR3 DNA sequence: TGTGCCACCAGGGACAGGGGATCAACGGGTGGCTACACCTTC.

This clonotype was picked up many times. Here the CDR3 DNA reads TGTGCCAGCCGAGACGCGTTGGGACTAGCGGGATGGGAGACCCAGTACTTC. Translated, it gives CASRDALGLAGWETQYF. The V and J genes are TRBV6-1 and TRBJ2-5, with TRBD2 matching over 13 bases. CDR1 is MNHNS, CDR2 SASEGT, per germline. After removal of 8 bases from V and 5 bases from J, the junction contained 14 bases not matched to a gene. The CDR3 consists of 17 residues.